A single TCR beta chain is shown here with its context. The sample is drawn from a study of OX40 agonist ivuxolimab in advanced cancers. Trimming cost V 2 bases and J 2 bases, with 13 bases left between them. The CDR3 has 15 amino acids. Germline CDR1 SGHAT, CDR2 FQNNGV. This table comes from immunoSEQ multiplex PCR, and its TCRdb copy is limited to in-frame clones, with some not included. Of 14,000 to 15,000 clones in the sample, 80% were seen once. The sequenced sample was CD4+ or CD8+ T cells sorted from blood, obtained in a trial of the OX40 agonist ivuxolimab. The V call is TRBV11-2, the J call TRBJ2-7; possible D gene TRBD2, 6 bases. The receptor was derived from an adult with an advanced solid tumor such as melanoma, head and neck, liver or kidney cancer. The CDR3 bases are TGTGCCAGCAGCTTATTCGGCGGCGGGACCTACGAGCAGTACTTC. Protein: CASSLFGGGTYEQYF.